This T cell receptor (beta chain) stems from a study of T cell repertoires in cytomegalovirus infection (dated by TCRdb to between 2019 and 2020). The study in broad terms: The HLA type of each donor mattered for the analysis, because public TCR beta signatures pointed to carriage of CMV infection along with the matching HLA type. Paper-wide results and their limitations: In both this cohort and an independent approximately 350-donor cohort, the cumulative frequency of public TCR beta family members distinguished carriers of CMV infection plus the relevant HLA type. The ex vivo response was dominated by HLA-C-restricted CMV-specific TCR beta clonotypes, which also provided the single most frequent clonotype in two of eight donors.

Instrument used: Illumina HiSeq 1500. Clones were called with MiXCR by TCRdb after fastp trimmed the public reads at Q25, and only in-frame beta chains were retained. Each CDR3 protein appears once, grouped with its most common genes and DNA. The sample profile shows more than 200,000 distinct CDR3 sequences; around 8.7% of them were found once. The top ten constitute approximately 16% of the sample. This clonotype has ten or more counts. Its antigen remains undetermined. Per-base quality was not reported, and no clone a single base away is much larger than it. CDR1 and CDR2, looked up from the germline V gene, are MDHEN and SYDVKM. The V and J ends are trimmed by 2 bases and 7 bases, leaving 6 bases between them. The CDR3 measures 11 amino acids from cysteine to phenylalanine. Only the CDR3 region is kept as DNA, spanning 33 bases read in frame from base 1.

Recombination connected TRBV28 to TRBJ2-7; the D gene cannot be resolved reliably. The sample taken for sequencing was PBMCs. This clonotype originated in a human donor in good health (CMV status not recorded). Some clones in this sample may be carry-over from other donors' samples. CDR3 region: CASSLKLEQYF. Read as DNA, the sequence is TGTGCCAGCAGTTTAAAATTGGAGCAGTACTTC.